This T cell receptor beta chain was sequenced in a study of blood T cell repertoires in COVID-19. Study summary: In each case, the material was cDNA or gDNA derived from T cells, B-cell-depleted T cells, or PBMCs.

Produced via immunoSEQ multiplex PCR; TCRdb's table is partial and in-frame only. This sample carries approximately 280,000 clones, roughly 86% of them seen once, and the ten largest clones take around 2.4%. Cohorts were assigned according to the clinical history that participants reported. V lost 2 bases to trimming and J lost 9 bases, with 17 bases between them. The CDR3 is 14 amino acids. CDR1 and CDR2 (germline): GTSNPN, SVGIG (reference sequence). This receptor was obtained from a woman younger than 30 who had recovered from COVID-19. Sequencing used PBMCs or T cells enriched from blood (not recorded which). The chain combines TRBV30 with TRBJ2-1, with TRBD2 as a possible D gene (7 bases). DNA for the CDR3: TGTGCCTGGAGTCTGGGGGGGGGCCTTCTTGAGCAGTTCTTC. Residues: CAWSLGGGLLEQFF. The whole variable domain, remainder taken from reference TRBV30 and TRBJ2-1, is SQTIHQWPATLVQPVGSPLSLECTVEGTSNPNLYWYRQAAGRGLQLLFYSVGIGQISSEVPQNLSASRPQDRQFILSSKKLLLSDSGFYLCAWSLGGGLLEQFFGPGTRLTVL.